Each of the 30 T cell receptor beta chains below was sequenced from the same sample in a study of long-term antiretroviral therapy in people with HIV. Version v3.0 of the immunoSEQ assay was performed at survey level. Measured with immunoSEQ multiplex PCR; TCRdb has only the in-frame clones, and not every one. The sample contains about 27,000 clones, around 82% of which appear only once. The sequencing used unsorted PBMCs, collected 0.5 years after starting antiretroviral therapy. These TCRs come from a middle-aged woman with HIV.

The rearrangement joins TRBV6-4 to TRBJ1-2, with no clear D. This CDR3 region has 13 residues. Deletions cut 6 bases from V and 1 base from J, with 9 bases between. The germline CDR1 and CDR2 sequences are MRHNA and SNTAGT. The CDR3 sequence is CASSPDLNYGYTF. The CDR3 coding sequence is TGTGCCAGCAGCCCCGACCTTAACTATGGCTACACCTTC.

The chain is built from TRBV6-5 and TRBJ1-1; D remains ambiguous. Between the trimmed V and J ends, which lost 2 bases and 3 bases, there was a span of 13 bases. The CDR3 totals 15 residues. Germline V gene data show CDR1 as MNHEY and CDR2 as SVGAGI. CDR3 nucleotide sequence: TGTGCCAGCAGTTACGGCAGAAACGCAGACACTGAAGCTTTCTTT. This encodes CASSYGRNADTEAFF.

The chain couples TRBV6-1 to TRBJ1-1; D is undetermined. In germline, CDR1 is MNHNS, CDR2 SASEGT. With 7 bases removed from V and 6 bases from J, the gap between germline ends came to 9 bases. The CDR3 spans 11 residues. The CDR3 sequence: CASMGVAEAFF. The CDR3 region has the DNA TGTGCCAGCATGGGTGTGGCTGAAGCTTTCTTT.

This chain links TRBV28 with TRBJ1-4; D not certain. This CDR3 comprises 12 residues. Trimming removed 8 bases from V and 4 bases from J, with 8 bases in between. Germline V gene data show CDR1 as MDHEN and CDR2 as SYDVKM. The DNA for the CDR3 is TGTGCCAGCGGAGGCAGTAATGAAAAACTGTTTTTT. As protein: CASGGSNEKLFF.

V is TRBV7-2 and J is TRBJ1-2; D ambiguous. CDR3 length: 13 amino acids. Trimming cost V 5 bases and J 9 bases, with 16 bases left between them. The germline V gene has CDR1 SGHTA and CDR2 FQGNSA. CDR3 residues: CASSLPGPPRYTF. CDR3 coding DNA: TGTGCCAGCAGCCTCCCTGGACCGCCCCGCTACACCTTC.

The CDR3 sequence is CASSQDPDRTYEQYF. CDR3 DNA: TGCGCCAGCAGCCAAGATCCAGACAGGACCTACGAGCAGTACTTC. This chain uses TRBV4-3 with TRBJ2-7; possibly TRBD1 for D (6 bases). This CDR3 spans 15 amino acids. CDR1 and CDR2 from the germline V gene are LGHNA and YSLEER. Trimming shortened V by 0 bases and J by 2 bases, and 11 bases separated the two germline ends.

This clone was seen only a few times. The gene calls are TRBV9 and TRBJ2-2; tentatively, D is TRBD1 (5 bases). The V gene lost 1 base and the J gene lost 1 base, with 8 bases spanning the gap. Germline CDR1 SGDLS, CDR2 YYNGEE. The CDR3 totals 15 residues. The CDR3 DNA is TGTGCCAGCAGCGTACCAACAGGGAACACCGGGGAGCTGTTTTTT. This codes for CASSVPTGNTGELFF.

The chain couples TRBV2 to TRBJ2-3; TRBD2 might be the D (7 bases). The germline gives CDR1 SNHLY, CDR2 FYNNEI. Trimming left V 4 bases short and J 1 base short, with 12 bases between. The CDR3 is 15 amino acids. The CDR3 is CASSGAGAGTDTQYF. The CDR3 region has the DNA TGTGCCAGCAGTGGGGCGGGGGCCGGCACAGATACGCAGTATTTT. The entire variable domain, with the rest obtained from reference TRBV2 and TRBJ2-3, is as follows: EPEVTQTPSHQVTQMGQEVILRCVPISNHLYFYWYRQILGQKVEFLVSFYNNEISEKSEIFDDQFSVERPDGSNFTLKIRSTKLEDSAMYFCASSGAGAGTDTQYFGPGTRLTVL.

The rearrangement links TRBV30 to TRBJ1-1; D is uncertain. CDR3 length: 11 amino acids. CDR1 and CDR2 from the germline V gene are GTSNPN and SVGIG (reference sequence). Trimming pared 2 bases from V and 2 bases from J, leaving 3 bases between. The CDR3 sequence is CAWSYNTEAFF. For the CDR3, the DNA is TGTGCCTGGAGTTACAACACTGAAGCTTTCTTT.

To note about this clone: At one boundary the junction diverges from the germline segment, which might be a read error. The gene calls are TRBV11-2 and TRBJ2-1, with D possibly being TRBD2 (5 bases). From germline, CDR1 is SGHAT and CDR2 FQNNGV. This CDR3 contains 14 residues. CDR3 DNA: TGTGCCAGCAGCATAGACGGGGCCTACAATGAGCAGTTCTTC. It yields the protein CASSIDGAYNEQFF.

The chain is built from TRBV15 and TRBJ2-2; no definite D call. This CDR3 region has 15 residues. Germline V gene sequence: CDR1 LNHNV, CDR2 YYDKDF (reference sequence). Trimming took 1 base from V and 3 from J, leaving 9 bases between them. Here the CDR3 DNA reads TGTGCCACCAGCAGAGGGCAGGTTGACACCGGGGAGCTGTTTTTT. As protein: CATSRGQVDTGELFF.

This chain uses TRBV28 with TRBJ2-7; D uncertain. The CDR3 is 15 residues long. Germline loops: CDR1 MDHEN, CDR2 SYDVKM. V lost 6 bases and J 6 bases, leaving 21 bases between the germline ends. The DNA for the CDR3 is TGTGCCAGCAGGGCGCGTGGGCGTTCCTCCAGCGAGCAGTACTTC. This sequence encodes CASRARGRSSSEQYF.

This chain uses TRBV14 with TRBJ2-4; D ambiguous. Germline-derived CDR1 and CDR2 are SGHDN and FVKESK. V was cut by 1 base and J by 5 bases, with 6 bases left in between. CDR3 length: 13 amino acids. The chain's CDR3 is CASSQGPENIQYF. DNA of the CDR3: TGTGCCAGCAGCCAAGGCCCAGAAAACATTCAGTACTTC.

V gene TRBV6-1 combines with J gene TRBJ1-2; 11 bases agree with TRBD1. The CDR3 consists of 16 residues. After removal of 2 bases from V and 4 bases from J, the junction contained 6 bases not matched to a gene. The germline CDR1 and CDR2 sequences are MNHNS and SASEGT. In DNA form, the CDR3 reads TGTGCCAGCAGTGAAATAGTCGGACAGGGGGCCTATGGCTACACCTTC. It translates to CASSEIVGQGAYGYTF.

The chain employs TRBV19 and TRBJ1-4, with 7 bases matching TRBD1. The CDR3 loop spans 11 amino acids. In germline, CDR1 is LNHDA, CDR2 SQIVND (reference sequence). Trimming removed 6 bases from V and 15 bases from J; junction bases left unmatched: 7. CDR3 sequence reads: CASSQTGLVFF. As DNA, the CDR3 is TGTGCCAGTAGCCAGACAGGGTTGGTGTTTTTT.

Here the CDR3 reads CASSPGTARDTQYF. In DNA form, the CDR3 reads TGTGCCAGCAGCCCAGGGACTGCACGAGATACGCAGTATTTT. This chain joins TRBV7-3 and TRBJ2-3; a weak D match, TRBD2 (6 bases). The CDR3 contains 14 residues. With 5 bases removed from V and 5 bases from J, the gap between germline ends came to 14 bases. The germline V gene encodes CDR1 SGHTA and CDR2 FQGTGA.

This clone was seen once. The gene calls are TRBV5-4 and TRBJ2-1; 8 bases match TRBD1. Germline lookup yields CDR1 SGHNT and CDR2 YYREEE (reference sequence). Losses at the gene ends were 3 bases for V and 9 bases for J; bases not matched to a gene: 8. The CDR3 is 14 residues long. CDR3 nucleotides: TGTGCCAGCAGCTACACAGGGACAGGCGGTGAGCAGTTCTTC. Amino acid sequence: CASSYTGTGGEQFF. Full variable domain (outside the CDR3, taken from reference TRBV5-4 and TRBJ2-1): ETGVTQSPTHLIKTRGQQVTLRCSSQSGHNTVSWYQQALGQGPQFIFQYYREEENGRGNFPPRFSGLQFPNYSSELNVNALELDDSALYLCASSYTGTGGEQFFGPGTRLTVL.

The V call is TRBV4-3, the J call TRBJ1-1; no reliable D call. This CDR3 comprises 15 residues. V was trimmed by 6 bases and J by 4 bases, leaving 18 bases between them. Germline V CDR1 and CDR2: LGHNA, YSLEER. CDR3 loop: CASSPDPAGGTEAFF. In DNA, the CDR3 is TGCGCCAGCAGTCCTGACCCGGCAGGAGGCACTGAAGCTTTCTTT.

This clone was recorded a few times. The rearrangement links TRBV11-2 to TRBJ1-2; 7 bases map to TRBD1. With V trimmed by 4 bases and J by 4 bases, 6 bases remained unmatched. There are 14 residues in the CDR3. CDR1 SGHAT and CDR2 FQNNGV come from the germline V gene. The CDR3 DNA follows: TGTGCCAGCAGCTCGAATGGACAGGTCTATGGCTACACCTTC. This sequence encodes CASSSNGQVYGYTF.

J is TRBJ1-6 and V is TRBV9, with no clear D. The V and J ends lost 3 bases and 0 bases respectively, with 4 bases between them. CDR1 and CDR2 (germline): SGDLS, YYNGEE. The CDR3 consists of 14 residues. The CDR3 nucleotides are TGTGCCAGCAGCGCCAGCTCCTATAATTCACCCCTCCACTTT. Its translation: CASSASSYNSPLHF.

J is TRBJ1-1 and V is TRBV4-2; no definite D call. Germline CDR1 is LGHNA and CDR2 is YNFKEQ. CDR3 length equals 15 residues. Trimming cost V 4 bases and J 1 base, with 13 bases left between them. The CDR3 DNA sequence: TGTGCCAGCAGCCTTTTTGGAACGGGGAACACTGAAGCTTTCTTT. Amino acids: CASSLFGTGNTEAFF.

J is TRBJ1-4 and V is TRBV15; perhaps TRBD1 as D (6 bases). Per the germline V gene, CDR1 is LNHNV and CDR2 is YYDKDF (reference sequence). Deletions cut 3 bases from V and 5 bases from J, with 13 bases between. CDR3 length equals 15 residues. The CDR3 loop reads CATSRDRQENEKLFF. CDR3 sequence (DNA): TGTGCCACCAGCAGGGACAGACAGGAGAATGAAAAACTGTTTTTT.

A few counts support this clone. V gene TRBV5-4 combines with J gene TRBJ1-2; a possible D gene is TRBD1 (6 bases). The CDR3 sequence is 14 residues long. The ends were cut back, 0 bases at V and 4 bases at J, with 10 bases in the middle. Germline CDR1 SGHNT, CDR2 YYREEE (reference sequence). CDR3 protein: CASSLGGALYGYTF. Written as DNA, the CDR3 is TGTGCCAGCAGCTTGGGGGGGGCTCTCTATGGCTACACCTTC.

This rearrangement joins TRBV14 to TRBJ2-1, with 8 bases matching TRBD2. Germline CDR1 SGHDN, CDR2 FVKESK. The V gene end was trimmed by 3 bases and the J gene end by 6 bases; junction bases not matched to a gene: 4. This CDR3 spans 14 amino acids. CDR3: CASSHSGGSNEQFF. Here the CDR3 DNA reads TGTGCCAGCAGCCACAGCGGGGGAAGCAATGAGCAGTTCTTC.

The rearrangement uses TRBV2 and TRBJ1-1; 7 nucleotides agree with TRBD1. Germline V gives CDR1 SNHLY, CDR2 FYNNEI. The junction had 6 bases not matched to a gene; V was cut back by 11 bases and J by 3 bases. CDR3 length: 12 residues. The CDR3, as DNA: TGTGCCGAGACAGGGAACTACACTGAAGCTTTCTTT. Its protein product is CAETGNYTEAFF.

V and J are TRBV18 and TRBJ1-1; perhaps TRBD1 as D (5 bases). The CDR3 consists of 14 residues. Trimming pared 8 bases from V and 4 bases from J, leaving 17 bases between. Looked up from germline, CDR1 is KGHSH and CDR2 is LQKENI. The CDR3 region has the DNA TGTGCCAGCACACTGACTTCACAGGCCACTGAAGCTTTCTTT. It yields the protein CASTLTSQATEAFF.

CDR3 sequence: CASSLAGPYQETQYF. The CDR3 nucleotides read TGTGCCAGCAGTTTAGCCGGCCCGTACCAAGAGACCCAGTACTTC. This chain joins TRBV28 and TRBJ2-5; D is unclear. This CDR3 region has 15 residues. V was shortened by 2 bases and J by 0 bases, with 10 bases between the two germline ends. Germline V CDR1 and CDR2: MDHEN, SYDVKM.

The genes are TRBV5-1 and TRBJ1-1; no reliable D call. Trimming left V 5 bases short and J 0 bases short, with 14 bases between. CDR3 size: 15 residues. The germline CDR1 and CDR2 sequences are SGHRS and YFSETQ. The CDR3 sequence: CASRRGLGMNTEAFF. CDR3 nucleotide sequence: TGCGCCAGCAGGAGAGGGTTGGGGATGAACACTGAAGCTTTCTTT.

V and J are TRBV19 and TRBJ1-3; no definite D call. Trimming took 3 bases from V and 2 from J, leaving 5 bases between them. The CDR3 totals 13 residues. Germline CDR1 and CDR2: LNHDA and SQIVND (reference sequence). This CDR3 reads CASSMIAGNTIYF. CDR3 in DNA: TGTGCCAGTAGTATGATTGCTGGAAACACCATATATTTT.

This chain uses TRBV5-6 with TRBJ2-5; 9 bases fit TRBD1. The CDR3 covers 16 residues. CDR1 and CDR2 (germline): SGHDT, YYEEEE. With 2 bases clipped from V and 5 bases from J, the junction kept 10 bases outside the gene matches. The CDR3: CASSFTGGFLGETQYF. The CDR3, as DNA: TGTGCCAGCAGCTTTACAGGGGGCTTCTTAGGGGAGACCCAGTACTTC. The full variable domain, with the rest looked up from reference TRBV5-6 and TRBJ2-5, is DAGVTQSPTHLIKTRGQQVTLRCSPKSGHDTVSWYQQALGQGPQFIFQYYEEEERQRGNFPDRFSGHQFPNYSSELNVNALLLGDSALYLCASSFTGGFLGETQYFGPGTRLLVL.